This passage covers 25 T cell receptor beta chains from one sample sequenced in a study of cytomegalovirus exposure and HLA in healthy donors. 13 Jbeta primers and 60 Vbeta primers were used for the PCR. Profiled with immunoSEQ multiplex PCR; TCRdb holds only in-frame clones, not every one. There are approximately 100,000 clones in the sample; more than 75% occur only once, and roughly 1.9% lies in the top ten. Sequencing was performed on PBMCs. These receptors were obtained from a woman aged 40 to 50 in good health and CMV-seronegative.

The chain has TRBV30 and TRBJ1-5; D is undetermined. Germline CDR1 GTSNPN, CDR2 SVGIG (reference sequence). The CDR3 covers 14 residues. Trimming removed 2 bases at V and 0 bases at J, with 8 bases between. The CDR3 spells CAWSPDYSNQPQHF. The CDR3, as DNA: TGTGCCTGGAGTCCCGACTATAGCAATCAGCCCCAGCATTTT.

The chain joins TRBV28 to TRBJ2-2; D is unclear. This CDR3 contains 14 residues. Germline V CDR1 and CDR2: MDHEN, SYDVKM. V dropped 5 bases and J dropped 6 bases, with 13 bases sitting between them. The CDR3 protein is CASSPFGEAGELFF. In nucleotides, the CDR3 is TGTGCCAGCAGTCCCTTCGGTGAGGCCGGGGAGCTGTTTTTT.

This clone was counted a few times. The rearrangement uses TRBV5-1 and TRBJ1-3; 10 bases match TRBD1. CDR1 is SGHRS, CDR2 YFSETQ, per germline. J was trimmed by 4 bases and V by 4 bases; bases with no gene match: 5. This CDR3 comprises 15 residues. CDR3 protein: CASSRDRGRGNTIYF. The CDR3 region has the DNA TGCGCCAGCAGCCGCGACAGGGGGCGCGGAAACACCATATATTTT.

This chain connects TRBV9 to TRBJ2-2; 8 bases line up with TRBD2. This CDR3 is 16 amino acids long. V lost 0 bases and J lost 5; bases outside the gene matches: 6. The germline CDR1 and CDR2 sequences are SGDLS and YYNGEE. The CDR3 here is CASSVEGLEETGELFF. CDR3 DNA: TGTGCCAGCAGCGTAGAGGGACTAGAGGAAACCGGGGAGCTGTTTTTT.

The rearrangement uses TRBV4-2 and TRBJ2-3; perhaps TRBD2 as D (5 bases). V gave up 1 base and J gave up 6 bases, with 23 bases separating them. The CDR3 has 18 amino acids. Germline values: CDR1 LGHNA, CDR2 YNFKEQ. The CDR3 region has the DNA TGTGCCAGCAGCCAAGTAGGAATCGGAAGCGGTGGTTGGGATACGCAGTATTTT. Its translation: CASSQVGIGSGGWDTQYF.

The sample holds a few counts of this clone. The chain couples TRBV6-5 to TRBJ1-4; D is unresolved. The CDR3 runs to 15 residues. V was shortened by 6 bases and J by 0 bases, with 11 bases between the two germline ends. Germline-derived CDR1 and CDR2 are MNHEY and SVGAGI. The CDR3 DNA reads TGTGCCAGCAGCACATCCGGGGCAACTAATGAAAAACTGTTTTTT. Its protein is CASSTSGATNEKLFF.

This clone was detected only once. This chain uses TRBV27 with TRBJ2-1; 7 nucleotides agree with TRBD2. This CDR3 has 15 amino acids. CDR1 and CDR2 (germline): MNHEY, SMNVEV (reference sequence). V lost 2 bases and J lost 3; bases outside the gene matches: 4. The CDR3 coding sequence is TGTGCCAGCAGTTTAACGGCTAGCGGCTACAATGAGCAGTTCTTC. It codes for CASSLTASGYNEQFF.

V is TRBV5-4 and J is TRBJ1-6; D possibly corresponds to TRBD1 (5 bases). V shed 4 bases and J shed 6 bases, with 17 bases lying between them. This CDR3 spans 16 amino acids. Per germline, CDR1 SGHNT and CDR2 YYREEE (reference sequence). The DNA for the CDR3 is TGTGCCAGCAGCCTGGATCCGGGGGTGCCTAATTCACCCCTCCACTTT. Protein product: CASSLDPGVPNSPLHF.

V usage is TRBV7-2 and J usage is TRBJ1-2, with 8 bases matching TRBD1. After removal of 2 bases from V and 3 bases from J, the junction contained 2 bases not matched to a gene. This CDR3 contains 14 residues. In germline, CDR1 is SGHTA, CDR2 FQGNSA. CDR3 sequence: CASSLQGADYGYTF. In DNA, the CDR3 is TGTGCCAGCAGCTTACAGGGGGCGGACTATGGCTACACCTTC. The full variable domain, rest sourced from reference TRBV7-2 and TRBJ1-2, is GAGVSQSPSNKVTEKGKDVELRCDPISGHTALYWYRQSLGQGLEFLIYFQGNSAPDKSGLPSDRFSAERTGGSVSTLTIQRTQQEDSAVYLCASSLQGADYGYTFGSGTRLTVV.

The chain links TRBV7-8 to TRBJ1-3, with 7 bases lining up with TRBD1. This CDR3 contains 17 residues. Per the germline V gene, CDR1 is SGHVS and CDR2 is FQNEAQ. V lost 2 bases to trimming and J lost 10 bases; unmatched junction nucleotides: 17. CDR3 nucleotides: TGTGCCAGCAGCTTAAGGGGCGGGACAGCTCGGGTTGGGACCATATATTTT. This codes for CASSLRGGTARVGTIYF. Filled out from reference TRBV7-8 and TRBJ1-3, the complete variable domain reads GAGVSQSPRYKVAKRGQDVALRCDPISGHVSLFWYQQALGQGPEFLTYFQNEAQLDKSGLPSDRFFAERPEGSVSTLKIQRTQQEDSAVYLCASSLRGGTARVGTIYFGEGSWLTVV.

V and J are TRBV25-1 and TRBJ1-2, with TRBD1 matching over 7 bases. Germline lookup yields CDR1 MGHDK and CDR2 SYGVNS. This CDR3 spans 13 amino acids. J gave up 5 bases and V 6 bases, and 6 bases lay outside the gene matches. In DNA, the CDR3 is TGTGCCAGCAGGGATCCGGGACAGTATGGCTACACCTTC. It codes for CASRDPGQYGYTF.

This clone occurred once. CDR3 sequence (DNA): TGTGCCAGCAGCTCTGAGGGCTACGAGCAGTACTTC. Translated: CASSSEGYEQYF. J is TRBJ2-7 and V is TRBV7-9, with D tentatively TRBD2 (5 bases). Germline values: CDR1 SEHNR, CDR2 FQNEAQ (reference sequence). This CDR3 spans 12 amino acids. V lost 4 bases to trimming and J lost 3 bases, with 7 bases between them.

The V call is TRBV6-1, the J call TRBJ1-2; 10 nucleotides align to TRBD1. Germline CDR1 MNHNS, CDR2 SASEGT. The CDR3 runs 14 residues. V lost 4 bases and J lost 6; bases outside the gene matches: 5. The CDR3 region is CASSARQGADGYTF. In DNA, the CDR3 is TGTGCCAGCAGTGCAAGACAGGGGGCGGATGGCTACACCTTC.

V usage is TRBV5-1 and J usage is TRBJ1-1; D not resolved. This CDR3 has 16 residues. The V gene's germline CDR1 is SGHRS and CDR2 YFSETQ. Trimming removed 3 bases at V and 5 bases at J, with 20 bases between. The DNA for the CDR3 is TGCGCCAGCAGCTCCTCTTCCCTGGGGAGTCGAACTGAAGCTTTCTTT. It codes for CASSSSSLGSRTEAFF.

The genes are TRBV27 and TRBJ1-6, with a possible D match to TRBD1 (5 bases). CDR1 MNHEY and CDR2 SMNVEV come from the germline V gene (reference sequence). V gave up 3 bases and J gave up 5 bases, with 8 bases separating them. CDR3 length: 14 amino acids. The CDR3 here is CASSFTGDNSPLHF. In DNA form, the CDR3 reads TGTGCCAGCAGTTTTACGGGGGATAATTCACCCCTCCACTTT.

This clone has more than one count but fewer than ten. The chain employs TRBV4-1 and TRBJ2-5; TRBD2 matches at 10 bases. The V gene's germline CDR1 is MGHRA and CDR2 YSYEKL. The CDR3 is 16 residues long. V lost 0 bases and J lost 2; bases outside the gene matches: 3. Here the CDR3 reads CASSQDQTSGQETQYF. CDR3 nucleotides: TGCGCCAGCAGCCAAGACCAGACTAGCGGGCAAGAGACCCAGTACTTC.

DNA for the CDR3: TGTGCCAGCAGCGTCGTAGCGGGAGAGTTCGCGGGTGAGCAGTTCTTC. This encodes CASSVVAGEFAGEQFF. This chain links TRBV9 with TRBJ2-1, with 9 bases aligning to TRBD2. Germline V gives CDR1 SGDLS, CDR2 YYNGEE. This CDR3 region has 16 residues. Unmatched junction bases numbered 12, after V lost 2 bases and J lost 9 bases.

The rearrangement uses TRBV7-2 and TRBJ2-5; D may be TRBD1 (5 bases). The J call may be faulty, since TRBJ2-7 better matches the DNA end. CDR1 is SGHTA, CDR2 FQGNSA, per germline. This CDR3 spans 13 amino acids. The CDR3 region is CASGIPRVYEQYF. CDR3 bases: TGTGCCAGCGGCATCCCCAGGGTCTACGAGCAGTACTTC.

The chain employs TRBV27 and TRBJ2-7; a weak D match, TRBD1 (5 bases). CDR3 length: 15 amino acids. V was pared by 6 bases and J by 0 bases, with 15 bases between. CDR1 and CDR2 from the germline V gene are MNHEY and SMNVEV (reference sequence). The CDR3 DNA sequence: TGTGCCAGCAGCCGAACGACAGTAAGCTCCTACGAGCAGTACTTC. This translates into CASSRTTVSSYEQYF.

The chain has TRBV5-6 and TRBJ2-3, with 13 bases lining up with TRBD2. From germline, CDR1 is SGHDT and CDR2 YYEEEE. The CDR3 totals 17 residues. The ends lost 0 bases at V and 4 bases at J; junction bases unmatched: 5. The CDR3 region is CASSLAGLAGDADTQYF. CDR3 sequence (DNA): TGTGCCAGCAGCTTGGCCGGACTAGCGGGAGATGCAGATACGCAGTATTTT. Full variable domain (rest looked up from reference TRBV5-6 and TRBJ2-3): DAGVTQSPTHLIKTRGQQVTLRCSPKSGHDTVSWYQQALGQGPQFIFQYYEEEERQRGNFPDRFSGHQFPNYSSELNVNALLLGDSALYLCASSLAGLAGDADTQYFGPGTRLTVL.

This clone was seen a single time. This sequence joins TRBV4-3 and TRBJ2-6; D is unclear. The CDR3 contains 16 residues. In germline, CDR1 is LGHNA, CDR2 YSLEER. V lost 1 base and J 0 bases, leaving 7 bases between the germline ends. The CDR3 DNA reads TGCGCCAGCAGCCAAGGTCTAGACTCTGGGGCCAACGTCCTGACTTTC. Its translation is CASSQGLDSGANVLTF.

The genes are TRBV4-2 and TRBJ1-1, with D tentatively TRBD1 (6 bases). Trimming took off 0 bases at V and 5 bases at J, with 16 bases between the two ends. The CDR3 length is 16 residues. The V gene's germline CDR1 is LGHNA and CDR2 YNFKEQ. The DNA of the CDR3 is TGTGCCAGCAGCCAAGAAGCGGCAGGGGTGGGGACTGAAGCTTTCTTT. It encodes CASSQEAAGVGTEAFF.

The gene calls are TRBV15 and TRBJ2-7, with 8 bases identical to TRBD2. Germline trimming cut 2 bases from V and 2 bases from J; bases unmatched to any gene: 8. The length of the CDR3 is 16 residues. CDR1 and CDR2 from the germline V gene are LNHNV and YYDKDF (reference sequence). The CDR3 region has the DNA TGTGCCACCAGCAGAAGCGGGAGCCCCCAGGCCTACGAGCAGTACTTC. As protein: CATSRSGSPQAYEQYF.

The chain combines TRBV28 with TRBJ1-1, with D perhaps matching TRBD1 (6 bases). The V gene's germline CDR1 is MDHEN and CDR2 SYDVKM. The V end lost 2 bases, the J end lost 8 bases, and 9 bases lay between the germline ends. The CDR3 length is 12 residues. The CDR3 DNA follows: TGTGCCAGCAGTTTAGGACAGCCAGAAGCTTTCTTT. This encodes CASSLGQPEAFF. Full variable domain (missing parts from reference TRBV28 and TRBJ1-1): DVKVTQSSRYLVKRTGEKVFLECVQDMDHENMFWYRQDPGLGLRLIYFSYDVKMKEKGDIPEGYSVSREKKERFSLILESASTNQTSMYLCASSLGQPEAFFGQGTRLTVV.

The V gene is TRBV27, the J gene TRBJ2-1; TRBD2 matches 10 bases. The germline V gene encodes CDR1 MNHEY and CDR2 SMNVEV (reference sequence). Unmatched junction bases numbered 5, after V lost 5 bases and J lost 4 bases. The CDR3 contains 15 residues. The CDR3 region has the DNA TGTGCCAGCAGTCCCCGGGGACTAGCGTACAATGAGCAGTTCTTC. It codes for CASSPRGLAYNEQFF.